This T cell receptor (beta chain) was identified in a study of PD-1 blockade in classical Hodgkin lymphoma. General study points: Exclusion was applied to patients who started nivolumab under 1 year after ASCT. Complete responders' diversity at baseline resembled that of newly diagnosed patients.

V dropped 0 bases and J dropped 8 bases, with 10 bases sitting between them. Germline V CDR1 and CDR2: WNHNN, SYGVQD (reference sequence). The CDR3 has 14 amino acids. Notes on this clone: Its matching antigen is unknown.

In every patient, relapse followed autologous stem cell transplantation, while exposure to brentuximab vedotin differed. Only in-frame clones appear in the TCRdb table, and some are missing; sequencing was by immunoSEQ multiplex PCR. Counted here are thousands of clones, around 84% occurring once; the ten biggest clones make up 45%. The genes are TRBV10-1 and TRBJ2-2; D is unresolved. The clonotype originates from a human donor with classical Hodgkin lymphoma. This specimen was peripheral blood mononuclear cells (PBMCs), taken before the second cycle of nivolumab. The CDR3 reads CASSESQSLGELFF. CDR3 in DNA: TGCGCCAGCAGTGAGTCGCAGAGTTTAGGGGAGCTGTTTTTT.